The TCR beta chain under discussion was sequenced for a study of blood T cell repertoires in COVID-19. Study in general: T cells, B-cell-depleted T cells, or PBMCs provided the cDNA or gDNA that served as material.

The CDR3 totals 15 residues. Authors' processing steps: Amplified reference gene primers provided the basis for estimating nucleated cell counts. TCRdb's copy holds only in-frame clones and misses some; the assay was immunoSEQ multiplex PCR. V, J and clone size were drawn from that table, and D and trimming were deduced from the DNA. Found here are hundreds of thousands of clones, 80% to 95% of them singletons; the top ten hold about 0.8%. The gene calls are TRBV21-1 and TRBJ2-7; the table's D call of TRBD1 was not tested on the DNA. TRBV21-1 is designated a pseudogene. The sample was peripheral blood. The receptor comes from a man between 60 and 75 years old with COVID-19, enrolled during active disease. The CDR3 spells CASSKSKGYYYEQYF. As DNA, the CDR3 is TGTGCCAGCAGCAAATCAAAGGGGTATTACTACGAGCAGTACTTC.